This TCR beta chain was profiled in a study of blood T cells in healthy people across ages. As for the study in general: Capture by template switching was about one barcoded beta molecule per two T cells. Study-level points and caveats: Any conclusive comparison of naive versus antigen-experienced cells was prevented by using unsorted PBMCs.

About this clonotype itself: Its antigen remains unknown.

A second about 6 to 12 cycle PCR used barcoded and J-beta primers. A tag from a template-switch adaptor with 12 random nucleotides marked each cDNA molecule. TCRdb independently ran MiXCR on the 5' RACE reads; one entry per CDR3 protein. The sample yields 1,100,000 or so distinct CDR3 sequences, over 35% seen once. For every donor, a draw yielded about 9.7 milliliters of peripheral blood. The sample consisted of blood. This clonotype was sampled from an older woman in good health.

DNA for the CDR3: TGTGCCAGCAGCGTAGCTCGGCCCCTATTCCCGCAGTTCTTC. It is translated as CASSVARPLFPQFF. The rearrangement links TRBV9 to TRBJ2-1; D not resolved. V was trimmed by 0 bases and J by 12 bases, leaving 16 bases between them. CDR3 length equals 14 residues. Germline V gene lookup returns CDR1 SGDLS and CDR2 YYNGEE.